The 20 T cell receptor beta chains listed next were all sequenced from one sample in a study of cytomegalovirus exposure and HLA in healthy donors. Use of 60 Vbeta and 13 Jbeta primers characterized the PCR. Here immunoSEQ multiplex PCR was the method, and the copy in TCRdb shows in-frame clones only, minus some. The table records some 60,000 clones, approximately 75% of them present only once. Sequences were obtained from PBMCs. Receptors originate from a woman in her 30s in good health and CMV-seronegative.

V gene TRBV5-1 combines with J gene TRBJ2-2, with a weak D call TRBD2 (5 bases). Germline CDR1 reads SGHRS; CDR2 reads YFSETQ. The CDR3 spans 15 residues. The germline V and J ends were trimmed by 0 bases and 3 bases, with 9 bases remaining between them. CDR3 amino acids: CASSLDKADTGELFF. The CDR3 DNA reads as TGCGCCAGCAGCTTGGACAAAGCGGACACCGGGGAGCTGTTTTTT.

The gene calls are TRBV13 and TRBJ1-2; TRBD1 matches 7 bases. Looked up from germline, CDR1 is PRHDT and CDR2 is FYEKMQ (reference sequence). V lost 0 bases, J lost 2 bases, and 0 bases stayed unmatched. The CDR3 runs to 14 residues. The CDR3: CASSLGTGNYGYTF. The CDR3 coding sequence is TGTGCCAGCAGCTTAGGGACAGGGAACTATGGCTACACCTTC.

The chain uses TRBV5-1 and TRBJ2-2; D is perhaps TRBD2 (5 bases). CDR3 length: 15 amino acids. V was pared by 3 bases and J by 3 bases, with 12 bases between. The germline V gene has CDR1 SGHRS and CDR2 YFSETQ. CDR3 nucleotide sequence: TGCGCCAGCAGCTCCGGGGAGAGGGACACCGGGGAGCTGTTTTTT. Its protein product is CASSSGERDTGELFF.

This clone was observed a few times. This chain joins TRBV6-1 and TRBJ2-7; 7 bases fit TRBD2. After removal of 2 bases from V and 2 bases from J, the junction contained 6 bases not matched to a gene. The CDR3 contains 15 residues. Germline CDR1 reads MNHNS; CDR2 reads SASEGT. The CDR3 loop is CASSELQRGTYEQYF. The CDR3 coding sequence is TGTGCCAGCAGTGAACTTCAGCGGGGCACCTACGAGCAGTACTTC.

The genes are TRBV5-5 and TRBJ2-1; D is possibly TRBD2 (6 bases). This CDR3 comprises 14 residues. Germline CDR1 reads SGHKS; CDR2 reads YYEKEE (reference sequence). V lost 4 bases and J lost 4, with 12 bases in between. The CDR3 reads CASSLGLPYNEQFF. The CDR3 DNA is TGTGCCAGCAGCCTAGGACTACCGTACAATGAGCAGTTCTTC.

The chain carries TRBV4-1 and TRBJ2-1, with 11 bases aligning to TRBD2. The V gene end was trimmed by 0 bases and the J gene end by 0 bases; junction bases not matched to a gene: 1. The CDR3 loop spans 17 amino acids. The germline V gene has CDR1 MGHRA and CDR2 YSYEKL. In DNA, the CDR3 is TGCGCCAGCAGCCAAGACACTAGCGGGAGCTCCTACAATGAGCAGTTCTTC. Translated, it gives CASSQDTSGSSYNEQFF.

The chain carries TRBV21-1 and TRBJ2-7; no DNA check was done on the table's D call, TRBD1. TRBV21-1 constitutes a pseudogene. The CDR3 is 15 amino acids. In DNA form, the CDR3 reads TGTGCCAGCAGCAAAATCTCGGACAGGGTAGACGAGCAGTACGTC. Protein sequence: CASSKISDRVDEQYV.

This clone was found once. The V call is TRBV4-1, the J call TRBJ1-1, with TRBD1 matching 7 bases. CDR3 length: 14 amino acids. The junction had 9 bases not matched to a gene; V was cut back by 1 base and J by 10 bases. Per the germline V gene, CDR1 is MGHRA and CDR2 is YSYEKL. CDR3 region: CASSQVQGQSVAFF. CDR3 DNA: TGCGCCAGCAGCCAAGTACAGGGGCAAAGCGTAGCTTTCTTT.

The rearrangement links TRBV6-4 to TRBJ2-6, with TRBD1 as a possible D gene (5 bases). The germline V and J ends were trimmed by 5 bases and 4 bases, with 18 bases remaining between them. CDR1 MRHNA and CDR2 SNTAGT come from the germline V gene. This CDR3 is built from 17 residues. CDR3 sequence (DNA): TGTGCCAGCAGTCTATATCCAGGGTTAACCGGGGCCAACGTCCTGACTTTC. It is translated as CASSLYPGLTGANVLTF.

V is TRBV19 and J is TRBJ1-4, with D unclear. The CDR3 runs to 15 residues. Germline V gives CDR1 LNHDA, CDR2 SQIVND (reference sequence). V was trimmed by 6 bases and J by 0 bases, leaving 11 bases between them. The CDR3 DNA follows: TGTGCCAGTAGATCGAGAGGTGCAACTAATGAAAAACTGTTTTTT. This sequence encodes CASRSRGATNEKLFF.

The CDR3 protein is CASSPRGGGEKLFF. The CDR3 DNA is TGTGCCAGCAGTCCCCGGGGAGGGGGTGAAAAACTGTTTTTT. V gene TRBV27 combines with J gene TRBJ1-4, with D possibly being TRBD1 (6 bases). Trimming removed 5 bases from V and 7 bases from J, with 14 bases in between. The germline gives CDR1 MNHEY, CDR2 SMNVEV (reference sequence). CDR3 length equals 14 residues.

The rearrangement uses TRBV5-1 and TRBJ1-4; D unresolved. The CDR3 is made up of 14 amino acids. Germline lookup yields CDR1 SGHRS and CDR2 YFSETQ. V was clipped by 8 bases and J by 2 bases, with 13 bases between them. In nucleotides, the CDR3 is TGCGCCAGTCAGGTGGATAGTACTAATGAAAAACTGTTTTTT. The encoded protein is CASQVDSTNEKLFF.

This clone was observed a single time. V gene TRBV2 combines with J gene TRBJ2-3, with TRBD1 matching 10 bases. The germline gives CDR1 SNHLY, CDR2 FYNNEI. V lost 6 bases to trimming and J lost 1 base; unmatched junction nucleotides: 10. The CDR3 runs 17 residues. Here the CDR3 reads CASSQTGGLRGTDTQYF. The CDR3 region has the DNA TGTGCCAGCAGCCAGACAGGGGGCTTGAGAGGCACAGATACGCAGTATTTT.

This clone showed up just a few times. V is TRBV28 and J is TRBJ2-7; D may be TRBD1 (6 bases). The CDR3 has 12 amino acids. V gave up 6 bases and J gave up 4 bases, with 10 bases separating them. Germline V lookup: CDR1 MDHEN, CDR2 SYDVKM. The CDR3 sequence is CASSLQGYEQYF. CDR3 in DNA: TGTGCCAGCAGCCTACAGGGTTACGAGCAGTACTTC.

This clone was detected only a few times. The chain recombines TRBV28 with TRBJ2-7; 9 bases align to TRBD2. Looked up from germline, CDR1 is MDHEN and CDR2 is SYDVKM. V was clipped by 3 bases and J by 6 bases; unmatched bases: 6. The CDR3 has 14 residues. This chain's CDR3 is CASSLGGRGSEQYF. CDR3 DNA: TGTGCCAGCAGTTTGGGCGGGAGGGGTAGCGAGCAGTACTTC.

This clone was recorded once. The chain links TRBV29-1 to TRBJ2-6; D is ambiguous. This CDR3 is 15 amino acids long. V lost 0 bases and J lost 4, with 10 bases in between. CDR1 SQVTM and CDR2 ANQGSEA come from the germline V gene. The CDR3 region has the DNA TGCAGCGTTGAAGATCGGTCAGCGGGGGCCAACGTCCTGACTTTC. Translated, it gives CSVEDRSAGANVLTF.

The chain recombines TRBV5-6 with TRBJ1-5; 7 positions agree with TRBD1. Unmatched junction bases numbered 8, after V lost 0 bases and J lost 5 bases. The CDR3 has 16 residues. Germline CDR1 and CDR2: SGHDT and YYEEEE. CDR3 bases: TGTGCCAGCAGCTTGGCCGGGACAGACTGGGATCAGCCCCAGCATTTT. It translates to CASSLAGTDWDQPQHF.

The chain uses TRBV7-9 and TRBJ2-7; D is perhaps TRBD2 (5 bases). CDR3 length: 14 residues. CDR1 is SEHNR and CDR2 is FQNEAQ in the germline V gene (reference sequence). Trimming left V 5 bases short and J 11 bases short, with 22 bases between. The CDR3 sequence is CASSAGMGDLREYV. CDR3 sequence (DNA): TGTGCCAGCAGCGCCGGGATGGGTGATCTACGAGAGTACGTC.

The chain uses TRBV28 and TRBJ1-3, with D possibly TRBD1 on 5 matching bases. CDR3 length: 16 amino acids. Germline lookup yields CDR1 MDHEN and CDR2 SYDVKM. The V gene lost 2 bases and the J gene lost 1 base, with 12 bases spanning the gap. CDR3 region: CASSLPGWISGNTIYF. In DNA form, the CDR3 reads TGTGCCAGCAGTTTACCAGGGTGGATATCTGGAAACACCATATATTTT.

V usage is TRBV5-1 and J usage is TRBJ1-1; no clear D gene. The CDR3 runs to 13 residues. The V gene lost 0 bases and the J gene lost 5 bases, with 8 bases spanning the gap. Looked up from germline, CDR1 is SGHRS and CDR2 is YFSETQ. In DNA form, the CDR3 reads TGCGCCAGCAGCTTGGGAGGGAGGACTGAAGCTTTCTTT. Residues: CASSLGGRTEAFF.